This T cell receptor beta chain was captured in a study of T-cell memory formation after mild COVID-19. Study observations and caveats: Some clones that responded were present in memory (sampled pre-infection), which suggests cross-reactive memory joined. From day 15 to 85, contracting clones were balanced between CD4 and CD8, whereas later expanders leaned toward CD4+.

TCRdb reanalysed the 5' RACE reads using MiXCR and keeps one entry per CDR3 protein. The sample records 410,000 or so distinct CDR3 sequences, 20% to 25% being singletons. With regard to this clonotype: Its antigen remains unknown.

In germline, CDR1 is LGHNA, CDR2 YSLEER. CDR3 size: 14 residues. V was clipped by 0 bases and J by 6 bases, with 12 bases between them. This TCR came from an adult woman who had mild COVID-19 (a few samples of this study predate the infection). Cell type and time point are not known. The chain recombines TRBV4-3 with TRBJ2-7, with D perhaps TRBD2 (5 bases). Sequencing was done on a sample of PBMCs or a T cell subset sorted from them (not recorded which). In nucleotides, the CDR3 is TGCGCCAGCAGCCAAGATCGCAGCGGACCCGAGCAGTACTTC. Translation gives CASSQDRSGPEQYF.